Shown below are 29 T cell receptor beta chains from a single sample sequenced in a study of blood T cell repertoires in COVID-19. Libraries were prepared by immunoSEQ multiplex PCR; TCRdb keeps only in-frame clonotypes and omits some of them. The table has around 49,000 clones, around 81% seen once. The sample taken for sequencing was peripheral blood. These TCRs come from a woman of 80 years or more with COVID-19, enrolled during active disease.

This chain links TRBV5-1 with TRBJ1-2, with TRBD1 as a possible D gene (5 bases). CDR1 is SGHRS, CDR2 YFSETQ, per germline. The CDR3 loop spans 13 amino acids. V shed 0 bases and J shed 7 bases, with 10 bases lying between them. The CDR3 spells CASSLAGRSGYTF. CDR3 nucleotide sequence: TGCGCCAGCAGCTTGGCAGGGCGGAGTGGCTACACCTTC.

The rearrangement uses TRBV4-2 and TRBJ2-5, with D perhaps TRBD1 (5 bases). From germline, CDR1 is LGHNA and CDR2 YNFKEQ. Trimming took off 4 bases at V and 1 base at J, with 19 bases between the two ends. The CDR3 spans 17 residues. Here the CDR3 reads CASSLRSSTGVQETQYF. The DNA for the CDR3 is TGTGCCAGCAGCCTACGATCTTCTACAGGCGTCCAAGAGACCCAGTACTTC.

CDR3 DNA sequence: TGCGCCAGCAGACAGGGGAACACTGAAGCTTTCTTT. Protein product: CASRQGNTEAFF. The rearrangement links TRBV5-1 to TRBJ1-1; maybe TRBD1 (6 bases). The germline V and J ends were trimmed by 5 bases and 1 base, with 6 bases remaining between them. The CDR3 sequence is 12 residues long. Germline values: CDR1 SGHRS, CDR2 YFSETQ.

This chain connects TRBV6-6 to TRBJ2-7; 9 positions match TRBD1. The J segment lost 2 bases and the V segment lost 7 bases, leaving 6 bases of the junction unmatched. The CDR3 extends over 14 amino acids. Germline V gene data show CDR1 as MNHNY and CDR2 as SVGAGI (reference sequence). CDR3 DNA sequence: TGTGCCAGCACTGTGGGACAGGGAACCTACGAGCAGTACTTC. As protein: CASTVGQGTYEQYF.

There are a few counts of this clone. The genes are TRBV19 and TRBJ2-1; D might be TRBD1 (5 bases). Germline assignment: CDR1 LNHDA and CDR2 SQIVND (reference sequence). The V and J ends lost 9 bases and 4 bases respectively, with 16 bases between them. The CDR3 loop spans 14 amino acids. The CDR3 spells CARRPNQGYNEQFF. The CDR3 DNA is TGTGCCAGGCGCCCCAACCAGGGTTACAATGAGCAGTTCTTC.

The chain is built from TRBV19 and TRBJ1-1, with D unclear. Germline V gene lookup returns CDR1 LNHDA and CDR2 SQIVND (reference sequence). The CDR3 sequence is 14 residues long. V was trimmed by 2 bases and J by 5 bases, leaving 12 bases between them. The CDR3 sequence: CASSIPGGRTEAFF. The CDR3 coding sequence is TGTGCCAGTAGTATACCGGGAGGGAGAACTGAAGCTTTCTTT.

The V and J genes are TRBV9 and TRBJ2-1; D is uncertain. Germline V gene sequence: CDR1 SGDLS, CDR2 YYNGEE. This CDR3 is 16 amino acids long. V lost 0 bases to trimming and J lost 7 bases, with 17 bases between them. CDR3 amino acids: CASSVVGTASGNEQFF. The DNA of the CDR3 is TGTGCCAGCAGCGTAGTAGGTACAGCTTCTGGGAATGAGCAGTTCTTC.

The chain carries TRBV7-6 and TRBJ2-1; 8 nucleotides match TRBD1. CDR3 length: 16 residues. In germline, CDR1 is SGHVS, CDR2 FNYEAQ. The V segment lost 5 bases and the J segment 2 bases; nucleotides outside the gene matches: 8. CDR3 region: CASSLTGQAPYNEQFF. Written as DNA, the CDR3 is TGTGCCAGCAGCCTAACGGGACAGGCGCCCTACAATGAGCAGTTCTTC.

The V gene is TRBV2, the J gene TRBJ2-1, with 10 bases fitting TRBD1. The CDR3 runs to 13 residues. CDR1 is SNHLY and CDR2 is FYNNEI in the germline V gene. V shed 5 bases, J shed 9 bases, and the junction held 4 bases outside the gene matches. The CDR3, as DNA: TGTGCCAGCAGTTGGACAGGGGGTTTTGAGCAGTTCTTC. Amino acids: CASSWTGGFEQFF.

This rearrangement joins TRBV7-9 to TRBJ2-5; 7 positions match TRBD1. The CDR3 is made up of 17 amino acids. Germline assignment: CDR1 SEHNR and CDR2 FQNEAQ (reference sequence). The V and J ends lost 4 bases and 5 bases, in that order; junction bases with no gene match: 16. The CDR3 sequence: CASSSPKDRLDSETQYF. The CDR3 nucleotides are TGTGCCAGCAGCTCTCCTAAGGACAGGTTGGATTCGGAGACCCAGTACTTC. Complete variable domain (other parts from reference TRBV7-9 and TRBJ2-5): DTGVSQNPRHKITKRGQNVTFRCDPISEHNRLYWYRQTLGQGPEFLTYFQNEAQLEKSRLLSDRFSAERPKGSFSTLEIQRTEQGDSAMYLCASSSPKDRLDSETQYFGPGTRLLVL.

V and J are TRBV7-6 and TRBJ1-6, with 9 positions matching TRBD1. The CDR3 runs 15 residues. The trim removed 5 bases at V and 7 bases at J, leaving 6 bases unmatched. Germline V CDR1 and CDR2: SGHVS, FNYEAQ. The CDR3 bases are TGTGCCAGCAGCCTAGGCGGGACAGGGAATTCACCCCTCCACTTT. This codes for CASSLGGTGNSPLHF.

The J gene is TRBJ1-1, the V gene TRBV7-9, with a tentative D call TRBD1 (5 bases). CDR1 is SEHNR, CDR2 FQNEAQ, per germline (reference sequence). The CDR3 spans 14 residues. V was cut by 5 bases and J by 4 bases, with 14 bases left in between. The CDR3 region has the DNA TGTGCCAGCAGCCTAGGAGAAGGGGTCACTGAAGCTTTCTTT. Protein product: CASSLGEGVTEAFF.

The rearrangement uses TRBV18 and TRBJ2-1; 8 nucleotides match TRBD2. The CDR3 contains 15 residues. With V trimmed by 1 base and J by 9 bases, 8 bases remained unmatched. From germline, CDR1 is KGHSH and CDR2 LQKENI. This CDR3 reads CASSPQSSGTGEQFF. The CDR3 DNA follows: TGTGCCAGCTCACCACAGAGTAGCGGGACCGGTGAGCAGTTCTTC.

This chain connects TRBV5-1 to TRBJ1-2, with D maybe TRBD1 (5 bases). Germline-derived CDR1 and CDR2 are SGHRS and YFSETQ. V gave up 0 bases and J gave up 7 bases, with 10 bases separating them. The CDR3 has 13 amino acids. CDR3: CASSLVQDGGYTF. As DNA, the CDR3 is TGCGCCAGCAGCTTGGTACAGGATGGTGGCTACACCTTC.

The chain combines TRBV2 with TRBJ2-6; D may be TRBD2 (5 bases). Germline CDR1 reads SNHLY; CDR2 reads FYNNEI. V was trimmed by 6 bases and J by 3 bases, leaving 6 bases between them. The CDR3 contains 13 residues. The CDR3 region is CASRGDGANVLTF. CDR3 in DNA: TGTGCCAGCAGGGGAGATGGGGCCAACGTCCTGACTTTC.

J is TRBJ2-3 and V is TRBV5-1; a weak D match, TRBD2 (6 bases). V shed 4 bases and J shed 4 bases, with 22 bases lying between them. CDR1 is SGHRS and CDR2 is YFSETQ in the germline V gene. The CDR3 has 17 residues. The CDR3 is CASSVEMSGGVSDTQYF. CDR3 sequence (DNA): TGCGCCAGCAGCGTGGAAATGTCCGGGGGTGTTTCAGATACGCAGTATTTT.

The V and J genes are TRBV12-3 or TRBV12-4 and TRBJ1-3; D not certain. V was shortened by 6 bases and J by 5 bases, with 5 bases between the two germline ends. The CDR3 runs 11 residues. The CDR3 DNA follows: TGTGCCAGCAGCCTCCGAAACACCATATATTTT. Encoded protein: CASSLRNTIYF.

This chain connects TRBV28 to TRBJ2-4; D is unresolved. Germline V gives CDR1 MDHEN, CDR2 SYDVKM. This CDR3 is 12 amino acids long. The V end lost 7 bases, the J end lost 0 bases, and 4 bases lay between the germline ends. The CDR3 loop is CASNIAKNIQYF. DNA for the CDR3: TGTGCCAGCAATATAGCCAAAAACATTCAGTACTTC.

The chain couples TRBV7-2 to TRBJ1-5, with 9 bases lining up with TRBD1. V dropped 4 bases and J dropped 0; count of bases not matched to a gene: 13. Germline-derived CDR1 and CDR2 are SGHTA and FQGNSA. The CDR3 is 19 amino acids. The CDR3 nucleotides read TGTGCCAGCAGCTCCCAGGGGACAGGGATCCCCCTTAGCAATCAGCCCCAGCATTTT. Amino acid sequence: CASSSQGTGIPLSNQPQHF.

The rearrangement uses TRBV28 and TRBJ2-7, with D perhaps TRBD2 (6 bases). The V gene lost 3 bases and the J gene lost 7 bases, with 16 bases spanning the gap. Per germline, CDR1 MDHEN and CDR2 SYDVKM. The CDR3 extends over 14 amino acids. The CDR3, as DNA: TGTGCCAGCAGTTTGGGCAGTCAAGGAGGGGAGCAGTACTTC. This codes for CASSLGSQGGEQYF.

V usage is TRBV19 and J usage is TRBJ1-5; no clear D. The CDR3 consists of 16 residues. Germline V gene lookup returns CDR1 LNHDA and CDR2 SQIVND (reference sequence). Trimming left V 2 bases short and J 5 bases short, with 16 bases between. The CDR3 here is CASSIKSGRADQPQHF. The CDR3 DNA follows: TGTGCCAGTAGTATAAAGTCCGGGAGGGCCGATCAGCCCCAGCATTTT. Drawing the rest from reference TRBV19 and TRBJ1-5, the complete variable domain is DGGITQSPKYLFRKEGQNVTLSCEQNLNHDAMYWYRQDPGQGLRLIYYSQIVNDFQKGDIAEGYSVSREKKESFPLTVTSAQKNPTAFYLCASSIKSGRADQPQHFGDGTRLSIL.

The chain recombines TRBV7-9 with TRBJ2-5; D gene unclear. Trimming shortened V by 4 bases and J by 5 bases, and 8 bases separated the two germline ends. This CDR3 region has 12 residues. Germline lookup yields CDR1 SEHNR and CDR2 FQNEAQ (reference sequence). CDR3 in amino acids: CASSSPRETQYF. In nucleotides, the CDR3 is TGTGCCAGCAGCTCCCCCCGGGAGACCCAGTACTTC.

V and J are TRBV3-1 (or the pseudogene TRBV3-2) and TRBJ2-5; possible D gene TRBD1, 6 bases. Per germline, CDR1 LGHDT and CDR2 YNNKEL (reference sequence). Trimming left V 5 bases short and J 3 bases short, with 10 bases between. This CDR3 region has 13 residues. CDR3 amino acids: CASSRTEKETQYF. For the CDR3, the DNA is TGTGCCAGCAGCAGGACAGAGAAAGAGACCCAGTACTTC.

The chain combines TRBV27 with TRBJ2-1, with 9 bases fitting TRBD1. CDR1 and CDR2 from the germline V gene are MNHEY and SMNVEV (reference sequence). V lost 6 bases and J lost 1; bases outside the gene matches: 1. CDR3 length: 14 residues. The CDR3 bases are TGTGCCAGCAGGGGACAGGGTTCCTACAATGAGCAGTTCTTC. This codes for CASRGQGSYNEQFF.

The genes are TRBV28 and TRBJ2-5, with 8 positions matching TRBD2. Per germline, CDR1 MDHEN and CDR2 SYDVKM. The CDR3 has 15 amino acids. The ends lost 5 bases at V and 3 bases at J; junction bases unmatched: 8. The DNA for the CDR3 is TGTGCCAGCAGTCGAGTCACTAGCGGTGAAGAGACCCAGTACTTC. Its protein product is CASSRVTSGEETQYF.

This clone was observed a single time. This chain connects TRBV30 to TRBJ2-1, with 8 bases matching TRBD1. The CDR3 covers 14 residues. With V trimmed by 2 bases and J by 7 bases, 7 bases remained unmatched. CDR1 is GTSNPN, CDR2 SVGIG, per germline (reference sequence). CDR3 DNA: TGTGCCTGGAGTCCCGGGACAGGTCAAAATGAGCAGTTCTTC. Its translation: CAWSPGTGQNEQFF.

The chain is built from TRBV12-3 or TRBV12-4 and TRBJ1-6, with D maybe TRBD1 (5 bases). The V end lost 4 bases, the J end lost 10 bases, and 11 bases lay between the germline ends. The CDR3 runs to 13 residues. The CDR3: CASSSTGQSPLHF. The CDR3 bases are TGTGCCAGCAGTTCTACAGGCCAATCACCCCTCCACTTT.

This clone was recorded only once. The chain has TRBV7-9 and TRBJ1-4, with D perhaps TRBD1 (5 bases). CDR3 length equals 11 residues. Trimming pared 4 bases from V and 8 bases from J, leaving 5 bases between. Germline lookup yields CDR1 SEHNR and CDR2 FQNEAQ (reference sequence). CDR3 sequence: CASSSGEKLFF. Here the CDR3 DNA reads TGTGCCAGCAGCTCAGGGGAAAAACTGTTTTTT.

The chain has TRBV27 and TRBJ1-3; D possibly corresponds to TRBD1 (5 bases). The V end lost 7 bases, the J end lost 2 bases, and 12 bases lay between the germline ends. This CDR3 contains 14 residues. Germline CDR1 MNHEY, CDR2 SMNVEV (reference sequence). DNA of the CDR3: TGTGCCAGCAAGTCTGGGGGGGCTGGAAACACCATATATTTT. It encodes CASKSGGAGNTIYF.